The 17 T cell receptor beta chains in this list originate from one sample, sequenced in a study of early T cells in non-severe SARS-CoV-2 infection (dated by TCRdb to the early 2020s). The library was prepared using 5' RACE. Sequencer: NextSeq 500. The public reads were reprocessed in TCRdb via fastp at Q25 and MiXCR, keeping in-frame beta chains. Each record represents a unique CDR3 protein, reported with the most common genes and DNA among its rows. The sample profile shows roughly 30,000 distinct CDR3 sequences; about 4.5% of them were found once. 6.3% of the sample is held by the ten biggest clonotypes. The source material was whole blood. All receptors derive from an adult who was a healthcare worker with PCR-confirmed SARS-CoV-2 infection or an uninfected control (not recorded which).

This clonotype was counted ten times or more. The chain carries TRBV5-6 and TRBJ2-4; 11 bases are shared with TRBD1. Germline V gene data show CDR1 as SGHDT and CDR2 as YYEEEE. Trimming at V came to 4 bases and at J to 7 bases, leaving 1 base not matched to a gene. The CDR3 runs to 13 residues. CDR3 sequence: CASSRTGGNIQYF. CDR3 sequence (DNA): TGTGCCAGCAGCAGGACAGGGGGCAACATTCAGTACTTC.

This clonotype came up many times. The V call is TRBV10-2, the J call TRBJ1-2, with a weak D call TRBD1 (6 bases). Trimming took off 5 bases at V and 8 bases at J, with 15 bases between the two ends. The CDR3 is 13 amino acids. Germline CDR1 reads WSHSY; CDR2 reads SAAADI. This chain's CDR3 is CASSSQGSRGYTF. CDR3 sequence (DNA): TGCGCCAGCAGTTCACAGGGTTCGCGCGGCTACACCTTC.

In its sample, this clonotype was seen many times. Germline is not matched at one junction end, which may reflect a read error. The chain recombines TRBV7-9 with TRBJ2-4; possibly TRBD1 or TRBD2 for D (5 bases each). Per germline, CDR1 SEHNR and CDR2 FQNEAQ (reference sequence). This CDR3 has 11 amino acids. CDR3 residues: CASSLRDLTDF. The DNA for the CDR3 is TGTGCCAGCAGCTTACGGGACCTTACGGACTTC.

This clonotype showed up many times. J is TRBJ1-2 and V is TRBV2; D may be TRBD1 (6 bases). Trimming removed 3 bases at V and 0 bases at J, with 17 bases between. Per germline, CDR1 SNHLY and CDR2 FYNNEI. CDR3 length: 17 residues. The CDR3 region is CASSDSLGQRTNYGYTF. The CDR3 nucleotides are TGTGCCAGCAGTGATTCTCTCGGACAGAGAACTAACTATGGCTACACCTTC.

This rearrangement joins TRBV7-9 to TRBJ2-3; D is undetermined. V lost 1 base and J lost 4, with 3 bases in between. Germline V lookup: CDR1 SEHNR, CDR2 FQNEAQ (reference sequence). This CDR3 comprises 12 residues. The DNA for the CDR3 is TGTGCCAGCAGCTTAGTTGCAGATACGCAGTATTTT. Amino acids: CASSLVADTQYF.

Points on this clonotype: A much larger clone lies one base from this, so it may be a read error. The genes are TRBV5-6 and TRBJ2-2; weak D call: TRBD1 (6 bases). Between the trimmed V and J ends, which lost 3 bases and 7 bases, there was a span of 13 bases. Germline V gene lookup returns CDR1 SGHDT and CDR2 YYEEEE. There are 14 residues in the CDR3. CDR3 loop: CASSYIGGFGELFF. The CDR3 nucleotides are TGTGCCAGCAGCTACATAGGGGGATTCGGGGAGCTGTTTTTT.

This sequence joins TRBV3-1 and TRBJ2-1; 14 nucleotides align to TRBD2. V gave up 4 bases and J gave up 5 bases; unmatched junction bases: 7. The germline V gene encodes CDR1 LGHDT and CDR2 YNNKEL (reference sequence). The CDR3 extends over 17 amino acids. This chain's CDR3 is CASSPGLAGGGNNEQFF. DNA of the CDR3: TGTGCCAGCAGCCCCGGACTAGCGGGAGGCGGAAACAATGAGCAGTTCTTC.

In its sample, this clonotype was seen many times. This CDR3 is CASSGQVRETQYF. The CDR3 DNA sequence: TGTGCCAGCAGCGGACAGGTTCGTGAGACCCAGTACTTC. This chain links TRBV2 with TRBJ2-5; TRBD1 matches 7 bases. With V trimmed by 6 bases and J by 5 bases, 6 bases remained unmatched. The CDR3 is made up of 13 amino acids. Germline V gives CDR1 SNHLY, CDR2 FYNNEI.

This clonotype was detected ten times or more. The CDR3: CASSLVPSADGELFF. CDR3 DNA sequence: TGTGCCAGCAGCTTAGTTCCTAGCGCGGACGGGGAGCTGTTTTTT. The chain couples TRBV7-2 to TRBJ2-2; perhaps TRBD2 as D (6 bases). CDR1 is SGHTA, CDR2 FQGNSA, per germline. The length of the CDR3 is 15 residues. Trimming cost V 1 base and J 7 bases, with 13 bases left between them.

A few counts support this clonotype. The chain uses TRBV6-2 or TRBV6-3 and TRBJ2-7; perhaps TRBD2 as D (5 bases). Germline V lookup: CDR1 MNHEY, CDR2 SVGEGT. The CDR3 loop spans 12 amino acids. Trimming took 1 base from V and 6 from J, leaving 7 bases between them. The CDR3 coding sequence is TGTGCCAGCAGTTACTACGGGGTCGAGCAGTACTTC. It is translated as CASSYYGVEQYF.

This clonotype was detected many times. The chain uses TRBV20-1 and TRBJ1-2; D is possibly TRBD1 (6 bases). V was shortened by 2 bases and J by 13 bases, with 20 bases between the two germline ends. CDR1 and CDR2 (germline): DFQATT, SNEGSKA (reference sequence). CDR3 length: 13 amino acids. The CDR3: CSARQPGVLSGTF. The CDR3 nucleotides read TGCAGTGCTAGACAGCCAGGGGTCTTATCTGGCACCTTC.

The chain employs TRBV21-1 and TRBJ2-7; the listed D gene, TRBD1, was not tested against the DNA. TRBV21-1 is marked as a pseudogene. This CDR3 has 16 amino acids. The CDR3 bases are TGTGCCAGCAGCAAACCGTCCGGGACGTACTCCTACGAGCAGTACTTC. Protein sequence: CASSKPSGTYSYEQYF.

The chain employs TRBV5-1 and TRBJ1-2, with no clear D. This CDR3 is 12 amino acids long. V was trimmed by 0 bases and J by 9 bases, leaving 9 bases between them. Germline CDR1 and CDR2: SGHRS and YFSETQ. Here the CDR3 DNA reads TGCGCCAGCAGCTTGGCCATGCGGAGCTACACCTTC. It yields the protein CASSLAMRSYTF.

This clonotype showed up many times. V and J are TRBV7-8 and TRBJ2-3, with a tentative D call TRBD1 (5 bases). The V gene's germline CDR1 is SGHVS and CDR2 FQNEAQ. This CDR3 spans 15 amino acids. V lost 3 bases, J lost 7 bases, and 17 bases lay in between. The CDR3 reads CASSFSDQGVNTQYF. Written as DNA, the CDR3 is TGTGCCAGCAGCTTCTCGGACCAGGGCGTGAATACGCAGTATTTT.

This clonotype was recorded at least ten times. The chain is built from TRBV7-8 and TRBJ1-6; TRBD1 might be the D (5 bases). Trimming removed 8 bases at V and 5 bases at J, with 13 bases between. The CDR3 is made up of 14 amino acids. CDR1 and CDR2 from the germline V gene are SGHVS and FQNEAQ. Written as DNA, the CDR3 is TGTGCCAGCTCGGTAGGGGCCCATAATTCACCCCTCCACTTT. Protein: CASSVGAHNSPLHF.

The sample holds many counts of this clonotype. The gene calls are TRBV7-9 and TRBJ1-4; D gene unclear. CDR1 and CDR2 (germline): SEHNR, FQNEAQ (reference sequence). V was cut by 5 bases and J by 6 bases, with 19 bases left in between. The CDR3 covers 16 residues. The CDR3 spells CASSTVASWGYEKLFF. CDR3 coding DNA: TGTGCCAGCAGCACAGTAGCCAGCTGGGGATATGAAAAACTGTTTTTT.

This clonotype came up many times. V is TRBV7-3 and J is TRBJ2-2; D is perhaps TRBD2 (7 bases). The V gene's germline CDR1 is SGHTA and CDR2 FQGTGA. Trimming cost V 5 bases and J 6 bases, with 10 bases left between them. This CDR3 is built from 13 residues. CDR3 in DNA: TGTGCCAGCAGCATGCGGGGGCCCGGGGAGCTGTTTTTT. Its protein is CASSMRGPGELFF.